What follows are 17 T cell receptor beta chains derived from one specimen sequenced in a study of T cells after yellow fever vaccination. Using its own MiXCR run on the 5' RACE reads, TCRdb lists one record per CDR3 protein. The table has 200,000 to 300,000 distinct CDR3 sequences, under 15% seen once. The material was CD4+ T cells sorted from PBMCs, obtained 45 days after the yellow fever booster vaccination. These receptors were taken from a young man who received the YFV17D yellow fever vaccine.

The chain links TRBV5-1 to TRBJ2-2; unclear D gene. Trimming cost V 4 bases and J 7 bases, with 17 bases left between them. Germline V gene lookup returns CDR1 SGHRS and CDR2 YFSETQ. This CDR3 spans 15 amino acids. In DNA, the CDR3 is TGCGCCAGCAGCATTATAACCACCCGGAGCGGGGAGCTGTTTTTT. It specifies CASSIITTRSGELFF.

This clonotype was counted between two and nine times. The J gene is TRBJ2-3, the V gene TRBV5-1; D ambiguous. This CDR3 contains 13 residues. CDR1 is SGHRS, CDR2 YFSETQ, per germline. V was shortened by 2 bases and J by 2 bases, with 6 bases between the two germline ends. The CDR3 here is CASSFQFTDTQYF. The CDR3 nucleotides are TGCGCCAGCAGCTTTCAGTTCACAGATACGCAGTATTTT.

This clonotype has just a few counts. The chain employs TRBV10-3 and TRBJ2-2; 10 bases agree with TRBD2. Germline values: CDR1 ENHRY, CDR2 SYGVKD. Trimming took 6 bases from V and 3 from J; bases not matched to a gene: 4. This CDR3 spans 15 amino acids. In DNA, the CDR3 is TGTGCCATCAGGCTTACTAGCGGGGACACCGGGGAGCTGTTTTTT. This encodes CAIRLTSGDTGELFF.

This clonotype was counted a few times. The V and J genes are TRBV7-9 and TRBJ2-3, with 11 nucleotides matching TRBD1. This CDR3 is built from 17 residues. CDR1 is SEHNR, CDR2 FQNEAQ, per germline (reference sequence). J lost 4 bases, V lost 0 bases, and 6 bases had no gene match. CDR3 nucleotides: TGTGCCAGCAGCTTAGCTCTCGGGACAGGGGGATCAGATACGCAGTATTTT. Translated: CASSLALGTGGSDTQYF.

There are many counts of this clonotype. The chain couples TRBV7-9 to TRBJ2-7; D remains ambiguous. V was trimmed by 5 bases and J by 2 bases, leaving 16 bases between them. Germline V lookup: CDR1 SEHNR, CDR2 FQNEAQ (reference sequence). The CDR3 consists of 15 residues. The DNA for the CDR3 is TGTGCCAGCAGCCCCCTTGCACTCGCGGCCTACGAGCAGTACTTC. Encoded protein: CASSPLALAAYEQYF. Variable domain in full (rest from reference TRBV7-9 and TRBJ2-7): DTGVSQNPRHKITKRGQNVTFRCDPISEHNRLYWYRQTLGQGPEFLTYFQNEAQLEKSRLLSDRFSAERPKGSFSTLEIQRTEQGDSAMYLCASSPLALAAYEQYFGPGTRLTVT.

This clonotype was seen a handful of times. The chain combines TRBV20-1 with TRBJ2-7; D possibly corresponds to TRBD2 (7 bases). Germline V gene lookup returns CDR1 DFQATT and CDR2 SNEGSKA (reference sequence). Trimming took off 0 bases at V and 2 bases at J, with 17 bases between the two ends. The CDR3 runs to 16 residues. CDR3 coding DNA: TGCAGTGCTAGAGATCCCGCTGCGCGGGGGCCCTACGAGCAGTACTTC. This gives the protein CSARDPAARGPYEQYF.

This sequence joins TRBV6-2 or TRBV6-3 and TRBJ1-5, with no clear D. Trimming pared 7 bases from V and 5 bases from J, leaving 15 bases between. The germline V gene has CDR1 MNHEY and CDR2 SVGEGT. The CDR3 extends over 14 amino acids. CDR3 in DNA: TGTGCCAGCACTTTTACCCTCGGATATCAGCCCCAGCATTTT. Residues: CASTFTLGYQPQHF.

This clonotype was counted between two and nine times. The chain links TRBV6-5 to TRBJ1-1; TRBD1 matches at 10 bases. CDR3 length: 16 amino acids. From germline, CDR1 is MNHEY and CDR2 SVGAGI. The V and J ends lost 5 bases and 2 bases, in that order; junction bases with no gene match: 8. The CDR3 coding sequence is TGTGCCAGCAGTCCGGACAGGGGGGTACTCAACACTGAAGCTTTCTTT. It specifies CASSPDRGVLNTEAFF.

V gene TRBV7-3 combines with J gene TRBJ1-1; the D gene is possibly TRBD1 (5 bases). CDR3 size: 13 residues. Germline-derived CDR1 and CDR2 are SGHTA and FQGTGA. Trimming stripped 5 bases from V and 1 base from J, with 8 bases between. DNA for the CDR3: TGTGCCAGCAGCCAGGGAGGGAACACTGAAGCTTTCTTT. Encoded protein: CASSQGGNTEAFF.

This clonotype was found a few times. This chain uses TRBV18 with TRBJ1-2; the D is unclear. Trimming shortened V by 1 base and J by 8 bases, and 11 bases separated the two germline ends. This CDR3 is built from 13 residues. Germline loops: CDR1 KGHSH, CDR2 LQKENI. The CDR3 is CASSPLYYEGYTF. CDR3 nucleotides: TGTGCCAGCTCACCACTATACTATGAAGGCTACACCTTC.

This clonotype was detected a few times. For the CDR3, the DNA is TGTGCCAGCAGCCTATCACTTTGGGAGACCCAGTACTTC. The encoded protein is CASSLSLWETQYF. The V and J genes are TRBV5-4 and TRBJ2-5; D remains ambiguous. CDR3 length: 13 amino acids. V dropped 4 bases and J dropped 5 bases, with 12 bases sitting between them. Germline V gene lookup returns CDR1 SGHNT and CDR2 YYREEE (reference sequence). The full variable domain, its missing parts supplied by reference TRBV5-4 and TRBJ2-5, is ETGVTQSPTHLIKTRGQQVTLRCSSQSGHNTVSWYQQALGQGPQFIFQYYREEENGRGNFPPRFSGLQFPNYSSELNVNALELDDSALYLCASSLSLWETQYFGPGTRLLVL.

The sample holds a few counts of this clonotype. V is TRBV12-3 or TRBV12-4 and J is TRBJ2-1, with 8 bases lining up with TRBD1. CDR3 length: 14 amino acids. V gave up 5 bases and J gave up 9 bases; unmatched junction bases: 9. This CDR3 reads CASSPLATGGEQFF. Written as DNA, the CDR3 is TGTGCCAGCAGTCCACTGGCTACAGGGGGTGAGCAGTTCTTC.

The chain recombines TRBV15 with TRBJ2-7; tentatively, D is TRBD2 (6 bases). The CDR3 spans 14 residues. V dropped 3 bases and J dropped 0 bases, with 9 bases sitting between them. In germline, CDR1 is LNHNV, CDR2 YYDKDF (reference sequence). The DNA of the CDR3 is TGTGCCACCAGCAGCGGGAGACACTCCTACGAGCAGTACTTC. Its translation is CATSSGRHSYEQYF.

This chain joins TRBV15 and TRBJ1-4, with no clear D. Germline CDR1 LNHNV, CDR2 YYDKDF (reference sequence). The CDR3 spans 12 residues. Trimming took 3 bases from V and 12 from J, leaving 11 bases between them. The CDR3 loop is CATSRWIGELFF. The CDR3 DNA follows: TGTGCCACCAGCAGGTGGATTGGGGAACTGTTTTTT. Based on the CDR3 plus reference TRBV15 and TRBJ1-4, the full variable domain is DAMVIQNPRYQVTQFGKPVTLSCSQTLNHNVMYWYQQKSSQAPKLLFHYYDKDFNNEADTPDNFQSRRPNTSFCFLDIRSPGLGDTAMYLCATSRWIGELFFGSGTQLSVL.

This clonotype was seen only a few times. CDR3: CASSSEELFF. In DNA, the CDR3 is TGTGCCAGCAGCTCCGAGGAGCTGTTTTTT. The chain carries TRBV7-9 and TRBJ2-2; D gene ambiguous. Trimming left V 4 bases short and J 10 bases short, with 4 bases between. The V gene's germline CDR1 is SEHNR and CDR2 FQNEAQ (reference sequence). The CDR3 is 10 amino acids.

This clonotype occurred many times. The chain employs TRBV12-3 or TRBV12-4 and TRBJ2-1; TRBD2 matches 11 bases. J lost 7 bases, V lost 6 bases, and 2 bases had no gene match. This CDR3 region has 13 residues. The CDR3: CASRRTSGNEQFF. The CDR3 DNA is TGTGCCAGCAGACGGACTAGCGGGAATGAGCAGTTCTTC.

Only a few counts were recorded for this clonotype. The chain joins TRBV7-9 to TRBJ1-2; tentative D call: TRBD1 (5 bases). Germline V gene sequence: CDR1 SEHNR, CDR2 FQNEAQ (reference sequence). Trimming pared 0 bases from V and 7 bases from J, leaving 15 bases between. The CDR3 extends over 15 amino acids. CDR3 nucleotide sequence: TGTGCCAGCAGCTTAGCCTCGGGGGAGCCGGGTGGCTACACCTTC. The encoded protein is CASSLASGEPGGYTF.